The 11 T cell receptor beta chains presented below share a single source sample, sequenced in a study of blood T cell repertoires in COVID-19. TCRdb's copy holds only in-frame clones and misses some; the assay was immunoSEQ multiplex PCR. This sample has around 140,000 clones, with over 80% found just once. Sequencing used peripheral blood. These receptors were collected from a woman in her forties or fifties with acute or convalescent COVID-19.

CDR3 DNA: TGTGCCTGGCGGCTGACTAGCGGGGAGCAGTACTTC. This codes for CAWRLTSGEQYF. The genes are TRBV30 and TRBJ2-7; 10 nucleotides agree with TRBD2. The V gene end was trimmed by 5 bases and the J gene end by 7 bases; junction bases not matched to a gene: 5. Germline assignment: CDR1 GTSNPN and CDR2 SVGIG (reference sequence). The CDR3 covers 12 residues.

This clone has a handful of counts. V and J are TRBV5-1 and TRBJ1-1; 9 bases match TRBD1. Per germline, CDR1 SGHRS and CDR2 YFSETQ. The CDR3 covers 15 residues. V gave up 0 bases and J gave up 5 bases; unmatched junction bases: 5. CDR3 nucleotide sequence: TGCGCCAGCAGCTTGGAGGACAGGGGCTGGACTGAAGCTTTCTTT. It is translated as CASSLEDRGWTEAFF.

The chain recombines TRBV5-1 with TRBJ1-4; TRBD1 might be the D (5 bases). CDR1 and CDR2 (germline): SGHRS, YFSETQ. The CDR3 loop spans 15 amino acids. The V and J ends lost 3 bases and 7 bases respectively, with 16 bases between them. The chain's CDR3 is CASSSGQSRGEKLFF. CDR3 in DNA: TGCGCCAGCAGCTCAGGACAATCTAGGGGTGAAAAACTGTTTTTT. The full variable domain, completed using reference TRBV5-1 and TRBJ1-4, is KAGVTQTPRYLIKTRGQQVTLSCSPISGHRSVSWYQQTPGQGLQFLFEYFSETQRNKGNFPGRFSGRQFSNSRSEMNVSTLELGDSALYLCASSSGQSRGEKLFFGSGTQLSVL.

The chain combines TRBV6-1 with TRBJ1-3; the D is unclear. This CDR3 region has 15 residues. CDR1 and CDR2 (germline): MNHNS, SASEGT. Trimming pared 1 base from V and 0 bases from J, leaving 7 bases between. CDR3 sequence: CASSEGPGSGNTIYF. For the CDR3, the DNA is TGTGCCAGCAGTGAAGGTCCGGGCTCTGGAAACACCATATATTTT.

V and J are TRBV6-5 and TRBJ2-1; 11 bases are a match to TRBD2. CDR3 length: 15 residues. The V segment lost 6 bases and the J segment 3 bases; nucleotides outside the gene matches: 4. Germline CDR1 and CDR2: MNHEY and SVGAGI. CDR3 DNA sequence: TGTGCCAGCAGCACCGGGACTAGCGGCTACAATGAGCAGTTCTTC. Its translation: CASSTGTSGYNEQFF.

CDR3: CASSLGPRAIGKDQPQHF. Written as DNA, the CDR3 is TGTGCCAGCAGCTTGGGCCCCAGGGCTATCGGAAAGGACCAGCCCCAGCATTTT. The chain recombines TRBV5-4 with TRBJ1-5; a weak D match, TRBD1 (5 bases). This CDR3 region has 18 residues. The germline V gene encodes CDR1 SGHNT and CDR2 YYREEE (reference sequence). V was clipped by 0 bases and J by 7 bases, with 23 bases between them.

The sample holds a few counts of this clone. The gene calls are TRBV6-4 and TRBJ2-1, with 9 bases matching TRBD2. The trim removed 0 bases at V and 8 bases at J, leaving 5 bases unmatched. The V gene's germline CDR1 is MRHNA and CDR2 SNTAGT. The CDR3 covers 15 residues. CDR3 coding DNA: TGTGCCAGCAGTGACTCGGCGGGGGGGCCGCATGAGCAGTTCTTC. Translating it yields CASSDSAGGPHEQFF.

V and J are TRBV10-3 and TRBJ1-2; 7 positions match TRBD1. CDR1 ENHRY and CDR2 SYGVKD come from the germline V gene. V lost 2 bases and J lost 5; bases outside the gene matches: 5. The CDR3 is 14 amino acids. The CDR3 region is CAISEPRDSYGYTF. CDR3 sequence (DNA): TGTGCCATCAGTGAGCCCCGGGACAGTTATGGCTACACCTTC.

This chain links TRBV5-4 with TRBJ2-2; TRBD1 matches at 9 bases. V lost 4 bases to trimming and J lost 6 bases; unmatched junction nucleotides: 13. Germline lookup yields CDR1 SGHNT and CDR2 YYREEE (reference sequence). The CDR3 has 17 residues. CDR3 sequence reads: CASSGSTGGRRAGELFF. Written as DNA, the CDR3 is TGTGCCAGCAGCGGATCAACAGGGGGCCGACGGGCCGGGGAGCTGTTTTTT.

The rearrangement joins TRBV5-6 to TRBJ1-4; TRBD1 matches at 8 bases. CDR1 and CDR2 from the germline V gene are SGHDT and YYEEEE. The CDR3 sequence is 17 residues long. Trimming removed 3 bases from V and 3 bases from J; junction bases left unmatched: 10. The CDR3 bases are TGTGCCAGCAGCTCATCAGGGGGCGCTTGGGCTAATGAAAAACTGTTTTTT. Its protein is CASSSSGGAWANEKLFF.

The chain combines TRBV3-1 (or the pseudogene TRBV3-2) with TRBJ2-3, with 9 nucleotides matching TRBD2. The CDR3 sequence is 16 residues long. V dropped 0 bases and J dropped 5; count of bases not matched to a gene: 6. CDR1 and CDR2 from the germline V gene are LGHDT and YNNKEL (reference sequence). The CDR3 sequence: CASSQDASGIIDTQYF. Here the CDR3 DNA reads TGTGCCAGCAGCCAAGATGCTAGCGGGATCATAGATACGCAGTATTTT.